One sample yielded the 7 T cell receptor beta chains listed below, sequenced in a study of radiation and T cells in renal cell carcinoma. Time point noted: blood 4 weeks post-SBRT, at nephrectomy. Treatment here: 15 Gy SBRT to primary tumor, nephrectomy 4 weeks later. Clones were sequenced by immunoSEQ multiplex PCR, and TCRdb holds only the in-frame ones, with some missing. The table shows roughly 80,000 clones, with roughly 80% occurring only once. The material was blood, obtained from a patient whose treatment included radiotherapy and nephrectomy. The source is a woman aged 55-69 years with renal cell carcinoma.

The genes are TRBV5-5 and TRBJ2-3; TRBD1 aligns across 7 bases. CDR1 is SGHKS and CDR2 is YYEKEE in the germline V gene (reference sequence). V shed 2 bases, J shed 3 bases, and the junction held 6 bases outside the gene matches. CDR3 length: 15 residues. This CDR3 reads CASSFGTVSTDTQYF. The CDR3 region has the DNA TGTGCCAGCAGCTTCGGGACAGTCTCAACAGATACGCAGTATTTT.

This clone was observed a handful of times. A read error may produce the germline difference seen at one junction end. The chain employs TRBV5-4 and TRBJ1-2; a weak D match, TRBD1 (5 bases). The CDR3 contains 13 residues. Germline V gives CDR1 SGHNT, CDR2 YYREEE (reference sequence). As DNA, the CDR3 is TGTGCCAGCAGCCATTCCGGGGACTTGGCGGGAAACTTC. Protein product: CASSHSGDLAGNF.

The rearrangement uses TRBV19 and TRBJ1-2; D not certain. Germline lookup yields CDR1 LNHDA and CDR2 SQIVND (reference sequence). The CDR3 loop spans 14 amino acids. V lost 5 bases to trimming and J lost 3 bases, with 13 bases between them. The CDR3 region is CASSLGGAHYGYTF. The CDR3 DNA follows: TGTGCCAGTAGTCTGGGCGGCGCGCACTATGGCTACACCTTC.

The V and J genes are TRBV9 and TRBJ2-7, with TRBD2 matching over 7 bases. V was clipped by 3 bases and J by 1 base; unmatched bases: 4. The CDR3 has 14 residues. Germline V gene sequence: CDR1 SGDLS, CDR2 YYNGEE. Written as DNA, the CDR3 is TGTGCCAGCAGCGCCGGGACTATTTCCTACGAGCAGTACTTC. It codes for CASSAGTISYEQYF.

The chain recombines TRBV28 with TRBJ1-6, with 7 bases aligning to TRBD1. V lost 5 bases, J lost 10 bases, and 14 bases stayed unmatched. This CDR3 is built from 16 residues. The germline gives CDR1 MDHEN, CDR2 SYDVKM. In DNA, the CDR3 is TGTGCCAGCAGTCTCCTGAAGAGGGGGCGGCACTCACCCCTCCACTTT. Its translation: CASSLLKRGRHSPLHF.

This chain links TRBV5-4 with TRBJ2-3; D remains unclear. With 2 bases removed from V and 2 bases from J, the gap between germline ends came to 3 bases. CDR3 length: 12 amino acids. Germline CDR1 reads SGHNT; CDR2 reads YYREEE (reference sequence). The CDR3 DNA sequence: TGTGCCAGCAGCTTCTACACAGATACGCAGTATTTT. Residues: CASSFYTDTQYF.

The gene calls are TRBV5-1 and TRBJ2-2; D might be TRBD1 (6 bases). The germline V gene encodes CDR1 SGHRS and CDR2 YFSETQ. The CDR3 has 15 amino acids. V was pared by 4 bases and J by 4 bases, with 14 bases between. CDR3 bases: TGCGCCAGCAGCGAACAGGGTCTCAGCACCGGGGAGCTGTTTTTT. Residues: CASSEQGLSTGELFF.